A single sample is the source of the 20 T cell receptor beta chains below, sequenced in a study of blood T cell repertoires in COVID-19. Sequencing was performed with immunoSEQ multiplex PCR; in TCRdb, only in-frame clones are kept and a portion is missing. The data contain 110,000 or so clones, about 88% of them singletons. What was sequenced was peripheral blood. The receptors derive from a woman aged 65 to 85 who had recovered from COVID-19.

This CDR3 is CASSTRTSGRADTGELFF. For the CDR3, the DNA is TGTGCCAGCAGCACCAGGACTAGCGGGAGGGCGGACACCGGGGAGCTGTTTTTT. The V and J genes are TRBV11-2 and TRBJ2-2; TRBD2 aligns across 15 bases. Unmatched junction bases numbered 7, after V lost 5 bases and J lost 3 bases. The CDR3 contains 18 residues. The germline V gene has CDR1 SGHAT and CDR2 FQNNGV. Together with reference TRBV11-2 and TRBJ2-2, the CDR3 gives the full variable domain: EAGVAQSPRYKIIEKRQSVAFWCNPISGHATLYWYQQILGQGPKLLIQFQNNGVVDDSQLPKDRFSAERLKGVDSTLKIQPAKLEDSAVYLCASSTRTSGRADTGELFFGEGSRLTVL.

The V gene is TRBV5-4, the J gene TRBJ1-1; D ambiguous. Trimming stripped 2 bases from V and 5 bases from J, with 4 bases between. The CDR3 spans 11 residues. Germline V gene data show CDR1 as SGHNT and CDR2 as YYREEE (reference sequence). The DNA for the CDR3 is TGTGCCAGCAGCTTCCAGACTGAAGCTTTCTTT. Its translation is CASSFQTEAFF.

This rearrangement joins TRBV7-3 to TRBJ2-1; a weak D match, TRBD2 (6 bases). This CDR3 contains 16 residues. Trimming removed 0 bases at V and 0 bases at J, with 9 bases between. From germline, CDR1 is SGHTA and CDR2 FQGTGA. The CDR3 sequence: CASSLTSGASYNEQFF. DNA of the CDR3: TGTGCCAGCAGCTTAACTAGCGGTGCCTCCTACAATGAGCAGTTCTTC.

The chain combines TRBV28 with TRBJ2-3, with 12 bases identical to TRBD2. From germline, CDR1 is MDHEN and CDR2 SYDVKM. The length of the CDR3 is 14 residues. V gave up 11 bases and J gave up 6 bases; unmatched junction bases: 9. CDR3 sequence reads: CASQTSGGRDTQYF. In nucleotides, the CDR3 is TGTGCCTCCCAGACTAGCGGGGGACGGGATACGCAGTATTTT.

The rearrangement links TRBV5-4 to TRBJ2-1; 11 positions agree with TRBD2. The J segment lost 4 bases and the V segment lost 1 base, leaving 1 base of the junction unmatched. Germline V lookup: CDR1 SGHNT, CDR2 YYREEE (reference sequence). This CDR3 region has 15 residues. The CDR3 loop reads CASSLLAGGYNEQFF. CDR3 coding DNA: TGTGCCAGCAGCTTGCTAGCGGGGGGTTACAATGAGCAGTTCTTC.

The chain uses TRBV5-1 and TRBJ2-7, with TRBD2 matching over 7 bases. This CDR3 is 14 amino acids long. The V gene's germline CDR1 is SGHRS and CDR2 YFSETQ. V lost 4 bases to trimming and J lost 3 bases; unmatched junction nucleotides: 7. In nucleotides, the CDR3 is TGCGCCAGCAGCCGAAGAGGGAGGGACTACGAGCAGTACTTC. As protein: CASSRRGRDYEQYF. Combining the CDR3 with reference TRBV5-1 and TRBJ2-7 gives the whole variable domain KAGVTQTPRYLIKTRGQQVTLSCSPISGHRSVSWYQQTPGQGLQFLFEYFSETQRNKGNFPGRFSGRQFSNSRSEMNVSTLELGDSALYLCASSRRGRDYEQYFGPGTRLTVT.

The chain links TRBV6-5 to TRBJ1-2; the match to TRBD1 covers 8 bases. CDR3 size: 14 residues. Germline trimming cut 8 bases from V and 0 bases from J; bases unmatched to any gene: 5. Germline CDR1 MNHEY, CDR2 SVGAGI. DNA for the CDR3: TGTGCCAGCCGCCGGGACAGGACTAACTATGGCTACACCTTC. It encodes CASRRDRTNYGYTF.

This chain links TRBV5-8 with TRBJ2-3; 7 bases align to TRBD1. J was trimmed by 4 bases and V by 4 bases; bases with no gene match: 3. This CDR3 is 13 amino acids long. Looked up from germline, CDR1 is SGHTS and CDR2 is YDEGEE. The CDR3 nucleotides read TGTGCCAGCAGCAACACAGGGGCAGATACGCAGTATTTT. As protein: CASSNTGADTQYF.

The chain employs TRBV7-9 and TRBJ1-2; 10 positions match TRBD1. The CDR3 length is 15 residues. In germline, CDR1 is SEHNR, CDR2 FQNEAQ (reference sequence). With 3 bases clipped from V and 11 bases from J, the junction kept 12 bases outside the gene matches. CDR3 residues: CASSLTGGPIRGYTF. CDR3 bases: TGTGCCAGCAGCTTGACAGGGGGCCCAATTCGGGGGTACACCTTC.

In the case of this clone: The same CDR3 also results from other DNA sequences found in this sample. The V and J genes are TRBV18 and TRBJ1-1; D is perhaps TRBD1 (5 bases). V lost 3 bases and J lost 4, with 12 bases in between. The germline V gene has CDR1 KGHSH and CDR2 LQKENI. CDR3 length equals 14 residues. As DNA, the CDR3 is TGTGCCAGCTCACCGGGGGGTGGGGGCACTGAAGCTTTCTTT. This codes for CASSPGGGGTEAFF.

The rearrangement joins TRBV27 to TRBJ2-3; the match to TRBD2 covers 7 bases. The CDR3 runs 15 residues. V shed 0 bases and J 6 bases; nucleotides not matched to a gene: 6. CDR1 is MNHEY, CDR2 SMNVEV, per germline (reference sequence). CDR3 in amino acids: CASSLSGRTRDTQYF. Here the CDR3 DNA reads TGTGCCAGCAGTTTATCAGGGAGGACTAGGGATACGCAGTATTTT.

The rearrangement joins TRBV6-5 to TRBJ2-5, with TRBD2 matching 9 bases. The CDR3 runs 14 residues. Germline V gives CDR1 MNHEY, CDR2 SVGAGI. V dropped 4 bases and J dropped 2; count of bases not matched to a gene: 2. Written as DNA, the CDR3 is TGTGCCAGCAGTTGGCTAGCGGGACAAGAGACCCAGTACTTC. Its translation is CASSWLAGQETQYF.

The V and J genes are TRBV28 and TRBJ1-1; a possible D gene is TRBD1 (5 bases). The CDR3 spans 14 residues. In germline, CDR1 is MDHEN, CDR2 SYDVKM. V lost 8 bases and J 2 bases, leaving 15 bases between the germline ends. The CDR3 loop reads CASFWGRANTEAFF. The CDR3 DNA reads as TGTGCCAGCTTCTGGGGCAGGGCCAACACTGAAGCTTTCTTT.

The CDR3 loop is CATSGGNTEAFF. In DNA form, the CDR3 reads TGTGCCACCTCTGGCGGAAACACTGAAGCTTTCTTT. V usage is TRBV30 and J usage is TRBJ1-1; D is uncertain. The germline gives CDR1 GTSNPN, CDR2 SVGIG (reference sequence). The CDR3 spans 12 residues. Trimming shortened V by 8 bases and J by 2 bases, and 12 bases separated the two germline ends.

This sequence joins TRBV5-1 and TRBJ2-5; possibly TRBD1 for D (5 bases). Germline V CDR1 and CDR2: SGHRS, YFSETQ. There are 15 residues in the CDR3. The V end lost 0 bases, the J end lost 5 bases, and 14 bases lay between the germline ends. CDR3 amino acids: CASSLEDRPWETQYF. Written as DNA, the CDR3 is TGCGCCAGCAGCTTGGAAGACAGACCTTGGGAGACCCAGTACTTC.

The chain combines TRBV5-1 with TRBJ1-1; D ambiguous. V lost 0 bases, J lost 7 bases, and 13 bases lay in between. The V gene's germline CDR1 is SGHRS and CDR2 YFSETQ. The CDR3 has 14 amino acids. The CDR3: CASSLAGREGEAFF. DNA for the CDR3: TGCGCCAGCAGCTTGGCGGGTAGGGAGGGTGAAGCTTTCTTT.

V is TRBV28 and J is TRBJ1-5; maybe TRBD1 (5 bases). V was pared by 5 bases and J by 1 base, with 15 bases between. The germline V gene encodes CDR1 MDHEN and CDR2 SYDVKM. This CDR3 comprises 16 residues. CDR3 protein: CASSPRGGGSNQPQHF. Written as DNA, the CDR3 is TGTGCCAGCAGTCCCCGGGGGGGAGGGAGCAATCAGCCCCAGCATTTT.

The rearrangement links TRBV27 to TRBJ2-1, with a possible D match to TRBD1 (6 bases). The germline CDR1 and CDR2 sequences are MNHEY and SMNVEV (reference sequence). The CDR3 extends over 15 amino acids. V was trimmed by 7 bases and J by 0 bases, leaving 13 bases between them. The chain's CDR3 is CASTHRASSYNEQFF. The CDR3 DNA reads as TGTGCCAGCACTCACAGGGCAAGCTCCTACAATGAGCAGTTCTTC.

This chain joins TRBV5-8 and TRBJ2-7; 8 nucleotides agree with TRBD2. V was pared by 3 bases and J by 7 bases, with 6 bases of the junction left unmatched. The CDR3 loop spans 13 amino acids. Per the germline V gene, CDR1 is SGHTS and CDR2 is YDEGEE. The CDR3 DNA sequence: TGTGCCAGCAGCTCGGTCCCGGGGGGGGAGCAGTACTTC. It is translated as CASSSVPGGEQYF.

This clone was counted a single time. The chain links TRBV28 to TRBJ1-5; D is unresolved. Germline values: CDR1 MDHEN, CDR2 SYDVKM. The CDR3 has 16 amino acids. V lost 4 bases and J 3 bases, leaving 16 bases between the germline ends. CDR3 in amino acids: CASSSLREGHNQPQHF. The DNA for the CDR3 is TGTGCCAGCAGTTCTTTGAGGGAGGGTCACAATCAGCCCCAGCATTTT.